A selection of T cell receptor beta chains follows, all from one sample in a study of CD8 T cells in ankylosing spondylitis. TCRdb independently ran MiXCR on the 5' RACE reads; one entry per CDR3 protein. The sample yields approximately 350,000 distinct CDR3 sequences, roughly 14% seen once. The material sequenced was blood, either unsorted or a sorted T cell fraction (not recorded which). These receptors were obtained from a male donor with ankylosing spondylitis or in good health (not recorded which). The CDR3 runs from the conserved cysteine through the conserved F or W. Fields, in order: J gene, clone size, V gene, D gene, CDR3 protein, CDR3 DNA. The D gene is left open where the match is weak. Only part of the rows carry a size: once, few, many, or a class if the clone is expanded.

TRBJ2-7	few	TRBV27	-	CASSLGAGIPYEQYF	TGTGCCAGCAGTTTAGGGGCAGGGATCCCCTACGAGCAGTACTTC
TRBJ2-6	-	TRBV7-2	-	CASSAIGGANVLTF	TGTGCCAGCAGCGCCATAGGTGGGGCCAACGTCCTGACTTTC
TRBJ2-7	-	TRBV10-3	TRBD2	CAIGLAGGTSYEQYF	TGTGCCATCGGGCTAGCGGGGGGGACCTCCTACGAGCAGTACTTC
TRBJ1-3	-	TRBV12-3/TRBV12-4	TRBD1	CASIDRDQGNTIYF	TGTGCCAGCATTGACAGGGACCAGGGAAACACCATATATTTT
TRBJ1-3	-	TRBV12-3/TRBV12-4	-	CASSQPGEGNTIYF	TGTGCCAGCAGCCAACCGGGTGAGGGAAACACCATATATTTT
TRBJ2-5	few	TRBV6-1	-	CASSTGLRETQYF	TGTGCCAGCAGCACCGGTCTGAGGGAGACCCAGTACTTC
TRBJ2-1	-	TRBV12-3/TRBV12-4	-	CASSRLVYNEQFF	TGTGCCAGCAGTCGACTAGTTTACAATGAGCAGTTCTTC
TRBJ1-5	-	TRBV3-1	-	CASSQGFSNQPQHF	TGTGCCAGCAGCCAAGGGTTTAGCAATCAGCCCCAGCATTTT
TRBJ2-1	-	TRBV6-2/TRBV6-3	-	CASSLRGLRIYNEQFF	TGTGCCAGCAGCCTCCGGGGCCTCAGAATTTACAATGAGCAGTTCTTC
TRBJ2-1	many	TRBV11-2	TRBD1	CASSLGGGAYNEQFF	TGTGCCAGCAGCTTAGGAGGGGGCGCCTACAATGAGCAGTTCTTC
TRBJ2-1	-	TRBV5-1	TRBD2	CASSVFGRAGNEQFF	TGCGCCAGCAGCGTCTTCGGGAGGGCCGGGAATGAGCAGTTCTTC
TRBJ1-2	-	TRBV10-2	-	CASSEIWGNYGYTF	TGCGCCAGCAGTGAGATCTGGGGAAACTATGGCTACACCTTC
TRBJ1-1	many	TRBV5-1	-	CASSLFRTENTEAFF	TGCGCCAGCAGCTTGTTCCGGACAGAGAACACTGAAGCTTTCTTT
TRBJ2-5	-	TRBV7-2	-	CASSSNGRVKETQYF	TGTGCCAGCAGCTCTAATGGCAGGGTCAAAGAGACCCAGTACTTC
TRBJ2-7	-	TRBV4-1	-	CASSQVRPGSYEQYF	TGCGCCAGCAGCCAAGTGAGGCCTGGATCCTACGAGCAGTACTTC
TRBJ1-1	-	TRBV18	TRBD1	CASSPQTGMNTEAFF	TGTGCCAGCTCTCCCCAGACAGGGATGAACACTGAAGCTTTCTTT
TRBJ2-3	few	TRBV18	-	CASSPPVRDRDTQYF	TGTGCCAGCTCACCACCCGTCAGGGATAGAGATACGCAGTATTTT
TRBJ1-6	few	TRBV12-3/TRBV12-4	-	CASSSQGYNSPLHF	TGTGCCAGCAGTAGCCAGGGTTATAATTCACCCCTCCACTTT
TRBJ2-1	few	TRBV11-2	TRBD2	CASARRASGGNEQFF	TGTGCCAGCGCACGGCGGGCTAGCGGGGGTAATGAGCAGTTCTTC
TRBJ1-1	few	TRBV18	TRBD1	CASSPSQGDTEAFF	TGTGCCAGCTCACCTTCCCAGGGGGACACTGAAGCTTTCTTT
TRBJ2-1	-	TRBV11-3	TRBD2	CASSATGGINEQFF	TGTGCCAGCAGCGCCACCGGGGGGATTAATGAGCAGTTCTTC
TRBJ2-7	-	TRBV20-1	-	CSAGPFYEQYF	TGCAGTGCCGGACCCTTCTACGAGCAGTACTTC
TRBJ1-1	-	TRBV5-1	TRBD1	CASSFDRGGGTEAFF	TGCGCCAGCAGCTTCGACAGGGGAGGAGGTACTGAAGCTTTCTTT
TRBJ2-2	few	TRBV9	TRBD2	CASSVKLASTGELFF	TGTGCCAGCAGCGTAAAACTAGCGAGTACCGGGGAGCTGTTTTTT
TRBJ2-3	-	TRBV6-4	-	CASSVSRSTDTQYF	TGTGCCAGCAGTGTCTCCCGATCCACAGATACGCAGTATTTT
TRBJ2-7	few	TRBV20-1	TRBD2	CSARLAGDDYEQYF	TGCAGTGCTAGACTAGCGGGGGATGACTACGAGCAGTACTTC
TRBJ2-2	few	TRBV6-5	TRBD2	CASSYASGLAGVPSGELFF	TGTGCCAGCAGTTACGCCTCGGGCCTAGCGGGAGTGCCGTCCGGGGAGCTGTTTTTT